This TCR beta chain comes out of a study (dated by TCRdb to about 2016). The germline V and J ends show losses of 0 bases and 2 bases respectively, and no gene match explains 5 bases of the junction. As encoded in the germline V gene (reference sequence), CDR1 is DFQATT while CDR2 is SNEGSKA. From the cysteine up to the phenylalanine, the CDR3 has a length of 16 residues. Only CDR3 DNA is held: 48 bases, read in frame from base 1. Library method: RT-PCR. Sequencer: Illumina MiSeq. TCRdb reworked the public reads: Q25 trimming with fastp, MiXCR clone assembly, productive beta chains retained. CDR3 protein sequences are deduplicated, and each keeps its most common genes and DNA. Here the sample has more than 550,000 distinct CDR3 sequences; 14% occur a single time. The ten largest clonotypes hold about 3.6% of the sample. There are many counts of this clonotype. Its antigen is still unknown. Base qualities are not at hand, and no much larger clone is one base apart.

The rearrangement combines TRBV20-1 with TRBJ2-7; 12 middle bases align to TRBD2. The sequence was collected from a female donor in good health, serving as a healthy control. Sequencing used memory CD4+ T cells from blood. The CDR3 reads CSAREDGLAGTYEQYF. The DNA sequence is given as TGCAGTGCTAGAGAGGATGGACTAGCGGGGACCTACGAGCAGTACTTC.